This T cell receptor (beta chain) stems from a study of beta chain features in type 1 diabetes. Trimming removed 5 bases at V and 6 bases at J, with 14 bases between. The germline CDR1 and CDR2 sequences are SGHRS and YFSETQ. This CDR3 contains 13 residues. General observations from the study: Within each of all four CD4+ subsets, Type 1 diabetes patients had TCRB CDR3s that were moderately but significantly shorter.

Expressed TCRB transcripts were sequenced, since all the RNA that had been isolated was reverse transcribed. Profiled with immunoSEQ multiplex PCR; TCRdb holds only in-frame clones, not every one. In the table there are 630,000 or so clones, over 13% of which are singletons. On this clone: No antigen is known for it.

Sample: naive CD4+ T cells from blood. The V and J genes are TRBV5-1 and TRBJ1-2, with D possibly matching TRBD1 (5 bases). This clonotype was obtained from a man younger than 35 with type 1 diabetes. The CDR3 region is CASSRDLVDGYTF. The CDR3 DNA is TGCGCCAGCAGTCGGGACCTCGTCGATGGCTACACCTTC.